Below are 21 T cell receptor beta chains sequenced from a single sample in a study of blood T cell repertoires in COVID-19. Using immunoSEQ multiplex PCR, the repertoire was profiled, and TCRdb retains in-frame clones only, with some absent. The repertoire includes about 380,000 clones, around 90% of them detected once, and more than 0.95% sits in the top ten. The specimen was PBMCs or T cells enriched from blood (not recorded which). The receptors originated from a woman aged 18 to 35 who had recovered from COVID-19.

The genes are TRBV3-1 (or the pseudogene TRBV3-2) and TRBJ1-1; weak D call: TRBD1 (5 bases). There are 15 residues in the CDR3. CDR1 is LGHDT, CDR2 YNNKEL, per germline (reference sequence). V lost 4 bases and J lost 4, with 16 bases in between. The DNA for the CDR3 is TGTGCCAGCAGCCGAGAAGACAGACCTTTCACTGAAGCTTTCTTT. Its translation is CASSREDRPFTEAFF.

The chain recombines TRBV28 with TRBJ1-5; 11 positions match TRBD1. The germline gives CDR1 MDHEN, CDR2 SYDVKM. Unmatched junction bases numbered 6, after V lost 3 bases and J lost 5 bases. The CDR3 is 16 amino acids. Here the CDR3 reads CASSFWGQGEDQPQHF. The CDR3 DNA reads TGTGCCAGCAGTTTCTGGGGACAGGGGGAGGATCAGCCCCAGCATTTT.

This chain uses TRBV29-1 with TRBJ1-2; no reliable D call. V was shortened by 0 bases and J by 5 bases, with 10 bases between the two germline ends. Looked up from germline, CDR1 is SQVTM and CDR2 is ANQGSEA. The CDR3 is made up of 13 amino acids. The CDR3 is CSVEDPLLYGYTF. The CDR3 coding sequence is TGCAGCGTTGAAGATCCCCTTCTTTATGGCTACACCTTC.

The chain recombines TRBV10-2 with TRBJ2-3, with D possibly matching TRBD1 (6 bases). V dropped 4 bases and J dropped 2 bases, with 10 bases sitting between them. Per the germline V gene, CDR1 is WSHSY and CDR2 is SAAADI. There are 14 residues in the CDR3. The CDR3, as DNA: TGCGCCAGCAGTGGAAGGGACACCACAGATACGCAGTATTTT. Translating gives CASSGRDTTDTQYF.

The chain has TRBV6-5 and TRBJ1-1; D gene ambiguous. CDR3 length: 13 residues. The germline V and J ends were trimmed by 0 bases and 5 bases, with 7 bases remaining between them. Germline lookup yields CDR1 MNHEY and CDR2 SVGAGI. The CDR3 protein is CASSYSPGTEAFF. CDR3 in DNA: TGTGCCAGCAGTTACTCACCGGGGACTGAAGCTTTCTTT.

J is TRBJ2-2 and V is TRBV30; TRBD1 aligns across 8 bases. Looked up from germline, CDR1 is GTSNPN and CDR2 is SVGIG (reference sequence). The CDR3 has 16 amino acids. V lost 3 bases and J lost 4; bases outside the gene matches: 10. CDR3 sequence reads: CAWRSLGQGITGELFF. DNA for the CDR3: TGTGCCTGGAGGAGTTTAGGACAGGGAATCACCGGGGAGCTGTTTTTT. Using reference TRBV30 and TRBJ2-2 for the parts outside the CDR3, the full variable domain is SQTIHQWPATLVQPVGSPLSLECTVEGTSNPNLYWYRQAAGRGLQLLFYSVGIGQISSEVPQNLSASRPQDRQFILSSKKLLLSDSGFYLCAWRSLGQGITGELFFGEGSRLTVL.

This clone was counted once. V gene TRBV9 combines with J gene TRBJ1-6; maybe TRBD1 (5 bases). CDR3 length: 15 amino acids. V lost 0 bases to trimming and J lost 4 bases, with 8 bases between them. CDR1 and CDR2 from the germline V gene are SGDLS and YYNGEE. The CDR3 sequence: CASSVGGDYNSPLHF. The CDR3, as DNA: TGTGCCAGCAGCGTAGGGGGCGATTATAATTCACCCCTCCACTTT. Full variable domain (missing parts from reference TRBV9 and TRBJ1-6): DSGVTQTPKHLITATGQRVTLRCSPRSGDLSVYWYQQSLDQGLQFLIQYYNGEERAKGNILERFSAQQFPDLHSELNLSSLELGDSALYFCASSVGGDYNSPLHFGNGTRLTVT.

The chain recombines TRBV6-6 with TRBJ1-4, with D unresolved. The germline V gene encodes CDR1 MNHNY and CDR2 SVGAGI (reference sequence). V was trimmed by 5 bases and J by 7 bases, leaving 17 bases between them. CDR3 length: 15 amino acids. Here the CDR3 reads CASSRPSIAGEKLFF. CDR3 coding DNA: TGTGCCAGCAGTCGGCCGTCGATCGCAGGTGAAAAACTGTTTTTT.

The V and J genes are TRBV6-8 and TRBJ2-2; D unresolved. The CDR3 sequence is 13 residues long. Germline assignment: CDR1 MNHGY and CDR2 SAAAGT. Trimming took 6 bases from V and 3 from J, leaving 8 bases between them. The CDR3 spells CASRQFDTGELFF. The CDR3 region has the DNA TGTGCCAGCAGACAGTTCGACACCGGGGAGCTGTTTTTT.

The rearrangement joins TRBV18 to TRBJ1-4, with 9 bases matching TRBD1. Germline V lookup: CDR1 KGHSH, CDR2 LQKENI. This CDR3 is built from 15 residues. V dropped 3 bases and J dropped 7; count of bases not matched to a gene: 6. The CDR3 sequence is CASSPPGQGSEKLFF. The CDR3 bases are TGTGCCAGCTCACCTCCGGGACAGGGTAGTGAAAAACTGTTTTTT.

V usage is TRBV27 and J usage is TRBJ1-2; 9 positions match TRBD1. Germline V gene sequence: CDR1 MNHEY, CDR2 SMNVEV (reference sequence). With V trimmed by 5 bases and J by 8 bases, 12 bases remained unmatched. The CDR3 covers 15 residues. CDR3: CASSPTGGASKGYTF. As DNA, the CDR3 is TGTGCCAGCAGTCCTACAGGGGGCGCAAGTAAAGGCTACACCTTC.

The chain couples TRBV6-6 to TRBJ1-3; D perhaps matches TRBD1 (5 bases). V lost 5 bases, J lost 0 bases, and 26 bases lay in between. Germline V gene lookup returns CDR1 MNHNY and CDR2 SVGAGI (reference sequence). This CDR3 has 20 residues. This CDR3 is CASSRGGRGRDLSSGNTIYF. In DNA, the CDR3 is TGTGCCAGCAGTCGGGGCGGTCGGGGCAGGGACTTAAGCTCTGGAAACACCATATATTTT.

V gene TRBV19 combines with J gene TRBJ2-3; D might be TRBD1 (5 bases). This CDR3 contains 14 residues. Deletions cut 3 bases from V and 4 bases from J, with 11 bases between. CDR1 is LNHDA and CDR2 is SQIVND in the germline V gene (reference sequence). The CDR3 coding sequence is TGTGCCAGTAGTATTATGGCAGGGCCAGATACGCAGTATTTT. It translates to CASSIMAGPDTQYF.

In this sample, this clone turned up once. The chain uses TRBV7-9 and TRBJ2-1; 12 bases fit TRBD1. Germline V CDR1 and CDR2: SEHNR, FQNEAQ (reference sequence). The CDR3 runs to 18 residues. V lost 5 bases to trimming and J lost 4 bases; unmatched junction nucleotides: 12. CDR3 sequence (DNA): TGTGCCAGCAGCCCCCTCGGGACAGGGGGCTTTGGATACAATGAGCAGTTCTTC. It codes for CASSPLGTGGFGYNEQFF.

This chain connects TRBV15 to TRBJ2-5; 9 bases line up with TRBD2. Germline lookup yields CDR1 LNHNV and CDR2 YYDKDF (reference sequence). V was pared by 0 bases and J by 1 base, with 6 bases of the junction left unmatched. CDR3 length: 17 amino acids. CDR3 coding DNA: TGTGCCACCAGCAGAGATAGGCGACTAGCGGTCCAAGAGACCCAGTACTTC. It yields the protein CATSRDRRLAVQETQYF.

This chain connects TRBV2 to TRBJ2-3, with 8 bases identical to TRBD2. Germline V gene sequence: CDR1 SNHLY, CDR2 FYNNEI. There are 17 residues in the CDR3. Trimming at V came to 2 bases and at J to 3 bases, leaving 10 bases not matched to a gene. CDR3 in amino acids: CASSELRPGGQTDTQYF. In nucleotides, the CDR3 is TGTGCCAGCAGTGAATTACGTCCGGGGGGGCAAACAGATACGCAGTATTTT. Full variable domain (rest looked up from reference TRBV2 and TRBJ2-3): EPEVTQTPSHQVTQMGQEVILRCVPISNHLYFYWYRQILGQKVEFLVSFYNNEISEKSEIFDDQFSVERPDGSNFTLKIRSTKLEDSAMYFCASSELRPGGQTDTQYFGPGTRLTVL.

V usage is TRBV11-2 and J usage is TRBJ2-2; 13 bases map to TRBD2. V lost 5 bases and J lost 3; bases outside the gene matches: 6. The CDR3 is made up of 17 amino acids. Germline V gene sequence: CDR1 SGHAT, CDR2 FQNNGV. The CDR3 protein is CASSPTSGGGYTGELFF. The CDR3 DNA sequence: TGTGCCAGCAGCCCCACTAGCGGGGGGGGGTACACCGGGGAGCTGTTTTTT.

The rearrangement links TRBV3-1 (or the pseudogene TRBV3-2) to TRBJ1-1; 7 bases fit TRBD1. Germline lookup yields CDR1 LGHDT and CDR2 YNNKEL (reference sequence). CDR3 length: 13 amino acids. With 5 bases clipped from V and 6 bases from J, the junction kept 6 bases outside the gene matches. The CDR3 region has the DNA TGTGCCAGCAGCTCGGACAGGCGCGCTGAAGCTTTCTTT. This codes for CASSSDRRAEAFF.

The chain is built from TRBV6-7 and TRBJ2-5, with 11 bases aligning to TRBD2. TRBV6-7 is filed as an ORF, its function uncertain. Trimming cost V 7 bases and J 1 base; bases outside gene matches: 20. The CDR3 has 20 amino acids. Written as DNA, the CDR3 is TGTGCCAGCACCAGTTTGGTAGCGGGGGGGCCCAGGGGAATCCAAGAGACCCAGTACTTC. It specifies CASTSLVAGGPRGIQETQYF.

CDR3 nucleotides: TGCGCCAGCAGCCAAGATATGGGGGGACTGAACACTGAAGCTTTCTTT. It is translated as CASSQDMGGLNTEAFF. The rearrangement uses TRBV4-1 and TRBJ1-1, with D possibly TRBD1 on 5 matching bases. Deletions cut 0 bases from V and 0 bases from J, with 11 bases between. This CDR3 contains 16 residues. The germline V gene encodes CDR1 MGHRA and CDR2 YSYEKL.

V is TRBV4-1 and J is TRBJ1-1; 7 bases match TRBD1. Germline CDR1 and CDR2: MGHRA and YSYEKL. The junction had 6 bases not matched to a gene; V was cut back by 3 bases and J by 2 bases. This CDR3 contains 15 residues. CDR3 bases: TGCGCCAGCAGCCATGGGCCAGGGGGAAACACTGAAGCTTTCTTT. Amino acid sequence: CASSHGPGGNTEAFF.